The clone carrying this T cell receptor beta chain was seen ten or more times. What it binds is not known. The sample originates from a study of metastatic and nonmetastatic thyroid tumors. Study-level background: Malignant thyroid and benign thyroid patients provided blood and tumor or nodule tissue whose repertoires were compared.

The authors' processing: What underpinned the distant-metastasis classifier for papillary thyroid cancer was the set of CDR3 differences across clinicopathological groups. TCRdb re-called the PCR reads via MiXCR. What appears here as the V and J calls and clone size reflects TCRdb's work, not the paper's. The data contain approximately 58,000 clones, 20% of them singletons. Among the patients, none had received any treatment before thyroid surgery. General observations from the study: The study reportedly found significantly higher TCR beta diversity in malignant thyroid tumors than benign nodules, in blood and tumor.

Sequences were obtained from blood. This TCR derives from a female donor with papillary thyroid cancer or a benign thyroid nodule (not recorded which). Some clones in this sample may be carry-over from other donors' samples.

The DNA of the CDR3 is TGCAGTGCTAGAGTTGAGGGGAGAGGAGAGACCCAGTACTTC. Encoded protein: CSARVEGRGETQYF. The chain has TRBV20-1 and TRBJ2-5; the D gene could be TRBD1 or TRBD2 (5 bases each). Germline V gives CDR1 DFQATT, CDR2 SNEGSKA (reference sequence). V was trimmed by 1 base and J by 4 bases, leaving 13 bases between them. The CDR3 consists of 14 residues.